A selection of T cell receptor beta chains follows, all from one sample in a study of blood T cell repertoires in COVID-19. Clones were sequenced by immunoSEQ multiplex PCR, and TCRdb holds only the in-frame ones, with some missing. The sample carries 150,000 to 200,000 clones, approximately 92% recorded once. Sequencing input: peripheral blood. The receptors were gathered from a woman between 45 and 65 years old with acute or convalescent COVID-19. Both conserved end residues are part of each CDR3. Each record gives: CDR3 DNA, CDR3 protein, V gene, J gene, D gene, clone size. D genes are given only for firm matches. Rows may omit the clone size; those that give it use once, few, many or a size class.

CDR3nt: TGTGCCAGCAGCCACCGACAGGGATCGGGGAACACCATATATTTT
CDR3aa: CASSHRQGSGNTIYF
v_gene: TRBV3-1/TRBV3-2
j_gene: TRBJ1-3
d_gene: TRBD1
abundance: .

CDR3nt: TGTGCCAGCAGCTTAGCCGGGACTCTCAATGAGCAGTTCTTC
CDR3aa: CASSLAGTLNEQFF
v_gene: TRBV7-2
j_gene: TRBJ2-1
d_gene: .
abundance: .

CDR3nt: TGTGCCAGCAGTTCGGGAGGGGCTCAGCCCCAGCATTTT
CDR3aa: CASSSGGAQPQHF
v_gene: TRBV12-3/TRBV12-4
j_gene: TRBJ1-5
d_gene: .
abundance: .

CDR3nt: TGCGCCAGCAGCCAAGATCGAGGGTCGCCCGACAACCCATATTCACCCCTCCACTTT
CDR3aa: CASSQDRGSPDNPYSPLHF
v_gene: TRBV4-3
j_gene: TRBJ1-6
d_gene: .
abundance: .

CDR3nt: TGTGCCAGCAGCCGTCCACGGACTAGCGGAGGCTACGAGCAGTACTTC
CDR3aa: CASSRPRTSGGYEQYF
v_gene: TRBV11-2
j_gene: TRBJ2-7
d_gene: TRBD2
abundance: once

CDR3nt: TGTGCCAGCAGCGTAGGTACAGGGGCGGCTCAGCCCCAGCATTTT
CDR3aa: CASSVGTGAAQPQHF
v_gene: TRBV9
j_gene: TRBJ1-5
d_gene: TRBD1
abundance: once

CDR3nt: TGTGCCAGCAGTCTTTCGGGGGGCGTTAACAATGAGCAGTTCTTC
CDR3aa: CASSLSGGVNNEQFF
v_gene: TRBV5-8
j_gene: TRBJ2-1
d_gene: .
abundance: .

CDR3nt: TGTGCCAGCAGCCACGCACCAGGCAGATCGTCGTCCTACGAGCAGTACTTC
CDR3aa: CASSHAPGRSSSYEQYF
v_gene: TRBV14
j_gene: TRBJ2-7
d_gene: .
abundance: .

CDR3nt: TGTGCCACCAGTGATTTGGAGGAGTCTAGCACAGATACGCAGTATTTT
CDR3aa: CATSDLEESSTDTQYF
v_gene: TRBV24-1
j_gene: TRBJ2-3
d_gene: .
abundance: .

CDR3nt: TGTGCCTGGCGAATACAGGGGGCACGTGGCTACACCTTC
CDR3aa: CAWRIQGARGYTF
v_gene: TRBV30
j_gene: TRBJ1-2
d_gene: TRBD1
abundance: .

CDR3nt: TGTGCCAGCAGTCCCGAGGGCCTTAGCAATCAGCCCCAGCATTTT
CDR3aa: CASSPEGLSNQPQHF
v_gene: TRBV6-2/TRBV6-3
j_gene: TRBJ1-5
d_gene: .
abundance: .

CDR3nt: TGTGCCACCAGTGCTCAGGGGGTTCCCAATCAGCCCCAGCATTTT
CDR3aa: CATSAQGVPNQPQHF
v_gene: TRBV24-1
j_gene: TRBJ1-5
d_gene: TRBD1
abundance: .

CDR3nt: TGTGCCAGCAGCCAGGGAAACACCATATATTTT
CDR3aa: CASSQGNTIYF
v_gene: TRBV7-2
j_gene: TRBJ1-3
d_gene: .
abundance: .

CDR3nt: TGTGCCAGCAGCTTCGGGACAGGGTGGGGCTACACCTTC
CDR3aa: CASSFGTGWGYTF
v_gene: TRBV7-2
j_gene: TRBJ1-2
d_gene: TRBD1
abundance: .

CDR3nt: TGTGCCAGCAGCTTGGACAGGGGGAACACTGAAGCTTTCTTT
CDR3aa: CASSLDRGNTEAFF
v_gene: TRBV5-4
j_gene: TRBJ1-1
d_gene: TRBD1
abundance: .

CDR3nt: TGTGCCAGCAGCTCCTCCCCGGATTCACCCCTCCACTTT
CDR3aa: CASSSSPDSPLHF
v_gene: TRBV7-9
j_gene: TRBJ1-6
d_gene: .
abundance: .

CDR3nt: TGTGGAGCACGGCGGGTCAATAATTCACCCCTCCACTTT
CDR3aa: CGARRVNNSPLHF
v_gene: TRBV28
j_gene: TRBJ1-6
d_gene: .
abundance: .

CDR3nt: TGTGCCAGCAGCTTAAGACAGGGGGCAAGCGAGCAGTACTTC
CDR3aa: CASSLRQGASEQYF
v_gene: TRBV7-3
j_gene: TRBJ2-7
d_gene: TRBD1
abundance: .

CDR3nt: TGTGCCAGCAGCTTCCTAAACTTGGGCAGGGTTAACACCGGGGAGCTGTTTTTT
CDR3aa: CASSFLNLGRVNTGELFF
v_gene: TRBV11-2
j_gene: TRBJ2-2
d_gene: .
abundance: .

CDR3nt: TGTGCCAGTAGTACTACAGGGGTTGAGACCCAGTACTTC
CDR3aa: CASSTTGVETQYF
v_gene: TRBV19
j_gene: TRBJ2-5
d_gene: TRBD1
abundance: .

CDR3nt: TGTGCCAGCAGCTTATTGGGGCGAGGGGGCAACACTGAAGCTTTCTTT
CDR3aa: CASSLLGRGGNTEAFF
v_gene: TRBV11-2
j_gene: TRBJ1-1
d_gene: TRBD1
abundance: .

CDR3nt: TGTGCCAGCAGTCAACCTAGTAGAGTTCGGTCCGGGGAGCTGTTTTTT
CDR3aa: CASSQPSRVRSGELFF
v_gene: TRBV27
j_gene: TRBJ2-2
d_gene: .
abundance: .

CDR3nt: TGTGCCAGCAGTGAAGCGCTTCGGGGTGCTGGAAACACCATATATTTT
CDR3aa: CASSEALRGAGNTIYF
v_gene: TRBV2
j_gene: TRBJ1-3
d_gene: .
abundance: .